Reported below is one T cell receptor beta chain. The antigen remains unidentified. From the reads, TCRdb called clonotypes with MiXCR, one entry per CDR3 protein. The table lists about 260,000 distinct CDR3 sequences, 12% to 15% of them singletons, with 7% to 9.5% in the top ten. The sample comes from a study of T cell repertoires in cytomegalovirus infection. Study as a whole: Shared public TCR beta signatures pointed to both CMV infection and a matching HLA type. General study results and limits: CMV-specific TCR beta clonotypes restricted by HLA-C were the ones dominating the ex vivo response. Using cumulative public TCR beta family frequency, the authors identified those who carried CMV together with the relevant HLA.

The source material was PBMCs. This receptor was taken from a human donor in good health (CMV status not recorded). Some clones in this sample may be carry-over from other donors' samples.

The CDR3 DNA reads TGTGCCACCGAAATACCCCGGGACAGGGTCGGGTCTGGGGCCAACGTCCTGACTTTC. Translation: CATEIPRDRVGSGANVLTF. The chain links TRBV7-8 to TRBJ2-6; 9 nucleotides align to TRBD1. CDR1 SGHVS and CDR2 FQNEAQ come from the germline V gene. Unmatched junction bases numbered 17, after V lost 10 bases and J lost 1 base. The CDR3 covers 19 residues.